Given below is one TCR beta chain in context. The germline V gene encodes CDR1 MGHRA and CDR2 YSYEKL. CDR3 size: 14 residues. The V end was cut by 7 bases, the J end by 0 bases, with 13 bases between. The data were taken from a study of long-term antiretroviral therapy in people with HIV. Running of the v3.0 immunoSEQ assay took place at survey level. The study targeted about 40,000-55,000 T-cell genomes per sample in sequencing. Clones were read by immunoSEQ multiplex PCR, and TCRdb kept only the in-frame ones, dropping some. This sample has approximately 20,000 clones, with around 76% found just once. Until DNA extraction, the samples held between 1-10 million cryopreserved PBMC.

This TCR was sampled from a man aged 45 to 65 with HIV. This specimen was unsorted PBMCs, taken 2.2 years after starting antiretroviral therapy. J is TRBJ2-7 and V is TRBV4-1, with D possibly TRBD2 on 5 matching bases. Here the CDR3 reads CASNKDSNSYEQYF. The CDR3 DNA is TGCGCCAGCAACAAGGACTCAAACTCCTACGAGCAGTACTTC.